This T cell receptor (beta chain) is from a study of read filtering for tumor transcriptome and immune sequencing. Study-level background: Patients were 16 to 20 male and around 15 female, mean age 65.9 years, range about 45 to 85.

The library was built from about 400 ng RNA with molecular barcoded adaptors for alpha/delta and beta/gamma chains. TCRdb re-analysed the reads in MiXCR, keeping a single row per CDR3 protein. In the table there are 25,000 to 35,000 distinct CDR3 sequences, approximately 17% of which are singletons. Looked up from germline, CDR1 is MNHNY and CDR2 is SVGAGI (reference sequence). The CDR3 contains 19 residues. The junction had 6 bases not matched to a gene; V was cut back by 0 bases and J by 3 bases. This clonotype was counted ten times or more. This clonotype originated in a donor at least 40 years old with multiple myeloma. The chain recombines TRBV6-6 with TRBJ2-6; 12 bases align to TRBD2. Sequences were obtained from a population of CD138-negative cells sorted from bone marrow. CDR3 nucleotides: TGTGCCAGCAGTTACTCTGGTCTAGCGGGAGGGGTTGGGGCCAACGTCCTGACTTTC. This sequence encodes CASSYSGLAGGVGANVLTF.